This T cell receptor beta chain was sequenced during a study of T cell changes during pregnancy in multiple sclerosis. The data were produced by immunoSEQ multiplex PCR, yet TCRdb's version contains in-frame clones alone and is incomplete. The sample has approximately 61,000 clones, roughly 90% seen once. V was clipped by 1 base and J by 2 bases, with 19 bases between them. The CDR3 runs to 18 residues. CDR1 is SGHVS, CDR2 FQNEAQ, per germline. Sequencing used peripheral blood, obtained in the first trimester of pregnancy. This clonotype was sampled from a female donor with multiple sclerosis, enrolled in a pregnancy study. The chain carries TRBV7-8 and TRBJ2-3, with D tentatively TRBD2 (6 bases). As DNA, the CDR3 is TGTGCCAGCAGCTTAGATCTCCTAGCGCGCATTCACACAGATACGCAGTATTTT. Its translation is CASSLDLLARIHTDTQYF.